The 12 T cell receptor beta chains in this list originate from one sample, sequenced in a study of beta chain features in type 1 diabetes. Expressed TCRB transcripts got sequenced, as all isolated RNA was reverse transcribed. TCRdb's table, derived via immunoSEQ multiplex PCR, lists solely in-frame clones and lacks some. The sample includes 350,000 to 450,000 clones, around 13% seen only once; the top ten take about 0.01%. Findings and caveats of the study: Researchers report that Type 1 diabetes patients had moderately but significantly shorter TCRB CDR3s across all four CD4+ subsets.

The antigens these receptors bind are not known. The sequenced sample was naive CD4+ T cells from blood. The receptors were gathered from a woman younger than 30 with type 1 diabetes.

The chain couples TRBV6-5 to TRBJ2-2; 8 nucleotides match TRBD1. J gave up 0 bases and V 6 bases, and 3 bases lay outside the gene matches. Looked up from germline, CDR1 is MNHEY and CDR2 is SVGAGI. The CDR3 has 15 amino acids. The CDR3 nucleotides read TGTGCCAGCAGGAAGGGACAGGCGAACACCGGGGAGCTGTTTTTT. Residues: CASRKGQANTGELFF.

The sample holds a few counts of this clone. The chain is built from TRBV5-1 and TRBJ2-1, with D possibly TRBD1 on 5 matching bases. Trimming shortened V by 3 bases and J by 2 bases, and 12 bases separated the two germline ends. The length of the CDR3 is 15 residues. Germline V gene data show CDR1 as SGHRS and CDR2 as YFSETQ. In DNA form, the CDR3 reads TGCGCCAGCAGCTCCATCAGGGCTACCTACAATGAGCAGTTCTTC. This encodes CASSSIRATYNEQFF. Variable domain in full (rest from reference TRBV5-1 and TRBJ2-1): KAGVTQTPRYLIKTRGQQVTLSCSPISGHRSVSWYQQTPGQGLQFLFEYFSETQRNKGNFPGRFSGRQFSNSRSEMNVSTLELGDSALYLCASSSIRATYNEQFFGPGTRLTVL.

Only a few counts were recorded for this clone. The chain carries TRBV5-6 and TRBJ2-7; TRBD1 aligns across 9 bases. Trimming cost V 1 base and J 6 bases; bases outside gene matches: 8. This CDR3 is 15 amino acids long. Per germline, CDR1 SGHDT and CDR2 YYEEEE. The CDR3 DNA is TGTGCCAGCAGCTTGCCTGGGACAGGGCTAGCCGAGCAGTACTTC. Encoded protein: CASSLPGTGLAEQYF.

The chain employs TRBV11-2 and TRBJ2-3; D uncertain. CDR1 and CDR2 from the germline V gene are SGHAT and FQNNGV. Trimming left V 10 bases short and J 6 bases short, with 11 bases between. This CDR3 spans 11 amino acids. The CDR3 spells CATQTGDTQYF. CDR3 nucleotides: TGTGCCACCCAAACCGGTGATACGCAGTATTTT.

This chain joins TRBV4-3 and TRBJ1-1; TRBD1 might be the D (5 bases). V lost 4 bases and J 6 bases, leaving 9 bases between the germline ends. The germline V gene has CDR1 LGHNA and CDR2 YSLEER. The CDR3 runs to 12 residues. The CDR3 loop reads CASSRQGAEAFF. For the CDR3, the DNA is TGCGCCAGCAGCCGCCAGGGTGCTGAAGCTTTCTTT.

This clone has just a few counts. The chain has TRBV6-5 and TRBJ1-1, with 8 bases that match TRBD1. Germline assignment: CDR1 MNHEY and CDR2 SVGAGI. The CDR3 runs to 16 residues. V trimming: 4 bases; J trimming: 3 bases; junction bases outside the gene matches: 10. The CDR3 DNA follows: TGTGCCAGCAGTTGGGACAGGCCCTGGGCGGACACTGAAGCTTTCTTT. Amino acid sequence: CASSWDRPWADTEAFF.

The V call is TRBV14, the J call TRBJ2-1, with TRBD2 matching over 11 bases. The length of the CDR3 is 14 residues. Germline CDR1 SGHDN, CDR2 FVKESK. V lost 4 bases, J lost 10 bases, and 6 bases stayed unmatched. The CDR3 nucleotides are TGTGCCAGCAGCCGGACTAGCGGGCGCGGGGAGCAGTTCTTC. It yields the protein CASSRTSGRGEQFF.

J is TRBJ2-2 and V is TRBV14; D call uncertain. The CDR3 contains 13 residues. Per germline, CDR1 SGHDN and CDR2 FVKESK. Trimming left V 4 bases short and J 6 bases short, with 9 bases between. CDR3 amino acids: CASSPYGAGELFF. CDR3 nucleotides: TGTGCCAGCAGCCCCTACGGTGCCGGGGAGCTGTTTTTT.

This chain links TRBV11-3 with TRBJ2-1, with D possibly TRBD2 on 6 matching bases. The CDR3 contains 14 residues. CDR1 is SGHNT and CDR2 is YENEEA in the germline V gene. V lost 8 bases to trimming and J lost 4 bases, with 15 bases between them. In nucleotides, the CDR3 is TGTGCCAGCGGTGGAGGGGATGAGTACAATGAGCAGTTCTTC. Encoded protein: CASGGGDEYNEQFF. Complete variable domain (other parts from reference TRBV11-3 and TRBJ2-1): EAGVVQSPRYKIIEKKQPVAFWCNPISGHNTLYWYLQNLGQGPELLIRYENEEAVDDSQLPKDRFSAERLKGVDSTLKIQPAELGDSAVYLCASGGGDEYNEQFFGPGTRLTVL.

This sequence joins TRBV9 and TRBJ2-1; D is perhaps TRBD1 (5 bases). The CDR3 runs 15 residues. Looked up from germline, CDR1 is SGDLS and CDR2 is YYNGEE. Trimming took 4 bases from V and 0 from J, leaving 11 bases between them. DNA of the CDR3: TGTGCCAGCAGCTTGGGGCCCCACTCCTACAATGAGCAGTTCTTC. As protein: CASSLGPHSYNEQFF.

This clone was counted between two and nine times. The chain links TRBV10-3 to TRBJ2-1, with 7 bases identical to TRBD1. V lost 6 bases and J lost 5; bases outside the gene matches: 10. Per the germline V gene, CDR1 is ENHRY and CDR2 is SYGVKD. The CDR3 totals 15 residues. The CDR3 loop is CAIRGTRGQNNEQFF. The CDR3, as DNA: TGTGCCATCAGAGGGACGAGGGGGCAGAACAATGAGCAGTTCTTC.

The chain links TRBV6-5 to TRBJ2-1; tentatively, D is TRBD2 (5 bases). Germline V gives CDR1 MNHEY, CDR2 SVGAGI. This CDR3 comprises 12 residues. The V and J ends lost 6 bases and 9 bases respectively, with 12 bases between them. This CDR3 is CASRRLEGEQFF. CDR3 sequence (DNA): TGTGCCAGCAGACGGCTTGAGGGTGAGCAGTTCTTC.